The T cell receptor beta chain under discussion was sequenced for a study of T cells of healthy individuals. From the 5' RACE reads, TCRdb called clonotypes with MiXCR, one entry per CDR3 protein. The table lists tens of thousands of distinct CDR3 sequences, about 14% of them singletons. CDR3 length: 13 amino acids. The germline gives CDR1 SEHNR, CDR2 FQNEAQ (reference sequence). Trimming stripped 2 bases from V and 10 bases from J, with 9 bases between. This clonotype is a singleton in its sample. The TCR was taken from a human donor in good health. J is TRBJ1-6 and V is TRBV7-9; D uncertain. The CDR3 DNA reads TGTGCCAGCAGCTTAATCCGCGGCTCACCCCTCCACTTT. Translated, it gives CASSLIRGSPLHF.